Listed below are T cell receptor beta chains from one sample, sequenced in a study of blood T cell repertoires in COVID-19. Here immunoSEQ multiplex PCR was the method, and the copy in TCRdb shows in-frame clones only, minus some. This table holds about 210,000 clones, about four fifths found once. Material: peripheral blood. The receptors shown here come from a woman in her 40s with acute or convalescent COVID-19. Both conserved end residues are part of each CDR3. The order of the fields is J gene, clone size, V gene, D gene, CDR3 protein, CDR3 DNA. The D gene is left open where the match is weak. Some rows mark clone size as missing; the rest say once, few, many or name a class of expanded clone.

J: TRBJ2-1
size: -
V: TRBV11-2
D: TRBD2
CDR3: CASSISGSRNEQFF
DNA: TGTGCCAGCAGCATTAGCGGGAGTAGAAATGAGCAGTTCTTC

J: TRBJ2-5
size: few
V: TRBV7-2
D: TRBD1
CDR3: CASRAGGASSETQYF
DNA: TGTGCCAGCAGGGCAGGGGGCGCATCGTCCGAGACCCAGTACTTC

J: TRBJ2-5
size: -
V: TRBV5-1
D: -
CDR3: CASSHKLSGQETQYF
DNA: TGCGCCAGCAGCCACAAGTTATCAGGGCAAGAGACCCAGTACTTC

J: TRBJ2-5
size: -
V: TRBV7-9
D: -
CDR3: CASSPPTEETQYF
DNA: TGTGCCAGCAGCCCACCGACAGAAGAGACCCAGTACTTC

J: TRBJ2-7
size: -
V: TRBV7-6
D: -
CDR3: CASSLVDSSYEQYF
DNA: TGTGCCAGCAGCTTAGTGGACAGCTCCTACGAGCAGTACTTC

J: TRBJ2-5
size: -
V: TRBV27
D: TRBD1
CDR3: CASRGWDRDQETQYF
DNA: TGTGCCAGCCGGGGATGGGACAGGGACCAAGAGACCCAGTACTTC

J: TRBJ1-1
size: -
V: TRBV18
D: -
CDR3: CASSPLIPGRVNTEAFF
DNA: TGTGCCAGCTCACCTTTAATCCCGGGCAGGGTGAACACTGAAGCTTTCTTT

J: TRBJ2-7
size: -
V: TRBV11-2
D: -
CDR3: CASSLEWGQQYF
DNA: TGTGCCAGCAGCTTAGAATGGGGCCAGCAGTACTTC

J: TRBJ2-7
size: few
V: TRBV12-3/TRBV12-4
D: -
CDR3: CASSLGAFSEQYF
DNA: TGTGCCAGCAGTCTGGGGGCTTTCTCCGAGCAGTACTTC

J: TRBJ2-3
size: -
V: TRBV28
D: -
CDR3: CASSFRSSTDTQYF
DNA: TGTGCCAGCAGTTTTCGTTCTAGCACAGATACGCAGTATTTT

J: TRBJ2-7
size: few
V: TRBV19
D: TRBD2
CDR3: CASSIGPGGPYEQYF
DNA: TGTGCCAGTAGTATAGGACCGGGAGGGCCATACGAGCAGTACTTC

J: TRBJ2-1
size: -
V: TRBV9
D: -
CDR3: CASTRGPSSYNEQFF
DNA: TGTGCCAGCACCCGCGGCCCTAGCTCCTACAATGAGCAGTTCTTC

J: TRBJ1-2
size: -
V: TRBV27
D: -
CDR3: CASSPTGHGYTF
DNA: TGTGCCAGCAGTCCTACAGGGCACGGCTACACCTTC

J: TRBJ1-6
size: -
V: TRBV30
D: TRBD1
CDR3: CAWSRTGLYNSPLHF
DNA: TGTGCCTGGAGTCGGACAGGCCTCTATAATTCACCCCTCCACTTT

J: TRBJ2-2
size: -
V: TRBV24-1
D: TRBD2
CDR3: CATSDLQTGGPPGELFF
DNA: TGTGCCACCAGTGATTTGCAGACGGGAGGGCCCCCCGGGGAGCTGTTTTTT

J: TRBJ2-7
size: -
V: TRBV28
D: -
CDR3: CASRPQLTSYEQYF
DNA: TGTGCCAGCCGCCCCCAACTAACTTCCTACGAGCAGTACTTC

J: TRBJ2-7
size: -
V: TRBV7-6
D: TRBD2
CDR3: CASSLAGLGGHEQYF
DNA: TGTGCCAGCAGCTTAGCTGGACTAGGAGGACACGAGCAGTACTTC

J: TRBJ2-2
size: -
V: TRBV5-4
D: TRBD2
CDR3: CASSSSGRRTGELFF
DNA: TGTGCCAGCAGCTCTAGCGGGAGGCGGACCGGGGAGCTGTTTTTT

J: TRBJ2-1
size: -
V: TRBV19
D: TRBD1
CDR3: CASSPRRGQGADNEQFF
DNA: TGTGCCAGTAGTCCGCGTCGGGGACAGGGGGCCGACAATGAGCAGTTCTTC

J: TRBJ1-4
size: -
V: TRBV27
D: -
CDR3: CASTSTPGANEKLFF
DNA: TGTGCCAGCACCTCTACACCCGGGGCTAATGAAAAACTGTTTTTT

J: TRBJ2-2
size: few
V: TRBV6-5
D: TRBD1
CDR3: CASSSDRVTGELFF
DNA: TGTGCCAGCAGTTCGGACAGGGTCACCGGGGAGCTGTTTTTT

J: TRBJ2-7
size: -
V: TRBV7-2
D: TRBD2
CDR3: CASSFLASWSGGYEQYF
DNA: TGTGCCAGCAGCTTCCTCGCCAGTTGGAGCGGGGGATACGAGCAGTACTTC

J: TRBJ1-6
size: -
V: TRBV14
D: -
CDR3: CASSTPGPLHF
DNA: TGTGCCAGCAGCACACCGGGACCCCTCCACTTT

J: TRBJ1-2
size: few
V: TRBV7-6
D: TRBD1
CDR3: CASSLTPFDPQGVNYGYTF
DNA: TGTGCCAGCAGCTTAACCCCATTCGATCCACAGGGGGTTAACTATGGCTACACCTTC

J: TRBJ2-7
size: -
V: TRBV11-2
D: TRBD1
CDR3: CASRPTGGNEQYF
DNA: TGTGCCAGCAGACCAACAGGGGGCAACGAGCAGTACTTC

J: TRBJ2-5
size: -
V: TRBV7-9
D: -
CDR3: CASSDFGSQETQYF
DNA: TGTGCCAGCAGCGACTTCGGGAGCCAAGAGACCCAGTACTTC

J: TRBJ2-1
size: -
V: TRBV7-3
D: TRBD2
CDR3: CASSLVGPSSGGAYNEQFF
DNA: TGTGCCAGCAGCTTAGTCGGCCCGTCTAGCGGGGGGGCCTACAATGAGCAGTTCTTC

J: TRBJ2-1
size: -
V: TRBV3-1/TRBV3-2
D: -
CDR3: CASSPGGIRYNEQFF
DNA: TGTGCCAGCAGCCCTGGCGGGATCCGTTACAATGAGCAGTTCTTC

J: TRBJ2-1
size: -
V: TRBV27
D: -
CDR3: CASSHTNNEQFF
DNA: TGTGCCAGCAGTCATACTAACAATGAGCAGTTCTTC

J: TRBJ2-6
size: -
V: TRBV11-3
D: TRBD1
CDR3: CASSSLRTGGPLSGANVLTF
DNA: TGTGCCAGCAGCTCTTTACGGACAGGGGGCCCCCTCTCTGGGGCCAACGTCCTGACTTTC

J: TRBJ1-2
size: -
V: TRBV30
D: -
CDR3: CAWSEPEHLANYGYTF
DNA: TGTGCCTGGAGTGAGCCGGAGCATCTGGCTAACTATGGCTACACCTTC

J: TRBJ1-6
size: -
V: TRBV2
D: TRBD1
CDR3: CASTPGQGQASPLHF
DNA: TGTGCCAGCACCCCAGGACAGGGGCAAGCCTCACCCCTCCACTTT

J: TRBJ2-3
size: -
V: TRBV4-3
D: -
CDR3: CASSQDVGLVDTDTQYF
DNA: TGCGCCAGCAGCCAAGATGTGGGCTTGGTCGACACAGATACGCAGTATTTT

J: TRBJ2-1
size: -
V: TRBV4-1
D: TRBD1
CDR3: CASSQETGTGGLMGTYNEQFF
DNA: TGCGCCAGCAGCCAAGAAACCGGGACAGGGGGATTGATGGGGACCTACAATGAGCAGTTCTTC

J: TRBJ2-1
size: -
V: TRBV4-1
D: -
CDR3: CASSQGANPYNEQFF
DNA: TGCGCCAGCAGCCAAGGTGCGAACCCCTACAATGAGCAGTTCTTC

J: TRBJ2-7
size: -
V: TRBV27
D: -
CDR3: CASSLGRAYEQYF
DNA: TGTGCCAGCAGTTTAGGCAGGGCCTACGAGCAGTACTTC

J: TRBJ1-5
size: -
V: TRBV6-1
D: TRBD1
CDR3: CASSERAGGTRNQPQHF
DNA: TGTGCCAGCAGTGAACGGGCAGGGGGCACGCGCAATCAGCCCCAGCATTTT

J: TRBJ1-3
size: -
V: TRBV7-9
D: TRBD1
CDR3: CASSLAGTGGNTIYF
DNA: TGTGCCAGCAGCTTAGCGGGGACAGGGGGAAACACCATATATTTT

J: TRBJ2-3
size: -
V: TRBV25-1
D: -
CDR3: CASSLQGYRADTQYF
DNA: TGTGCCAGCAGCTTACAGGGATATCGTGCAGATACGCAGTATTTT

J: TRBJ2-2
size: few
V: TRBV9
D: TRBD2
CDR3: CASSVEAGGRGELFF
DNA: TGTGCCAGCAGCGTAGAAGCGGGGGGGCGCGGGGAGCTGTTTTTT